Shown below are 21 T cell receptor beta chains from a single sample sequenced in a study of vaccination and CD4 T cells after COVID-19. An Oncomine TCR Beta short-read assay was used to sequence the DNA from cultured CD4+ T cells. TCRdb redid the calling of the PCR reads with MiXCR, one entry per CDR3 protein. The sample holds 6,000 to 7,000 distinct CDR3 sequences, around 50% seen once. Noted treatment: roughly 11-day PBMC culture with coronavirus spike peptide pools or control peptides (ViraFEST assay). Before the COVID-19 pandemic (2011-2018), CD4+ T cells were obtained from the unexposed donor. No antigen is known for these receptors. Material for sequencing was CD4+ T cells from blood, cultured in vitro. Every receptor here comes from a human donor in good health.

The count of this clonotype is one. The V gene is TRBV2, the J gene TRBJ2-3, with 11 bases lining up with TRBD2. The V gene's germline CDR1 is SNHLY and CDR2 FYNNEI. The CDR3 has 16 amino acids. The V and J ends lost 6 bases and 0 bases, in that order; junction bases with no gene match: 5. The CDR3 here is CASRNLAGGSTDTQYF. The CDR3 nucleotides read TGTGCCAGCAGGAACCTAGCGGGGGGCAGCACAGATACGCAGTATTTT.

This chain joins TRBV19 and TRBJ2-2, with D tentatively TRBD2 (6 bases). Germline lookup yields CDR1 LNHDA and CDR2 SQIVND (reference sequence). V lost 3 bases to trimming and J lost 0 bases, with 26 bases between them. This CDR3 is built from 21 residues. In DNA, the CDR3 is TGTGCCAGTAGTATCGAATTTGGGGGACGCCGGCGGGACGCGAACACCGGGGAGCTGTTTTTT. This translates into CASSIEFGGRRRDANTGELFF.

In this sample, this clonotype turned up a few times. The chain joins TRBV3-1 to TRBJ2-2, with unresolved D. The V end lost 7 bases, the J end lost 6 bases, and 6 bases lay between the germline ends. Germline CDR1 is LGHDT and CDR2 is YNNKEL (reference sequence). This CDR3 has 11 amino acids. The CDR3, as DNA: TGTGCCAGCAAGTCGGCCGGGGAGCTGTTTTTT. Translation: CASKSAGELFF.

The chain links TRBV6-1 to TRBJ2-5; tentative D call: TRBD1 (6 bases). Trimming removed 7 bases at V and 2 bases at J, with 11 bases between. The CDR3 spans 13 residues. Germline assignment: CDR1 MNHNS and CDR2 SASEGT. CDR3 region: CASIRGPQETQYF. In DNA, the CDR3 is TGTGCCAGCATCAGGGGACCTCAAGAGACCCAGTACTTC.

This clonotype was found a few times. The rearrangement links TRBV12-3 or TRBV12-4 to TRBJ2-7; the D gene is possibly TRBD2 (5 bases). The V gene lost 3 bases and the J gene lost 4 bases, with 7 bases spanning the gap. The CDR3 totals 12 residues. The CDR3 sequence is CASSLRGYEQYF. The CDR3 nucleotides are TGTGCCAGCAGTTTGAGAGGGTACGAGCAGTACTTC.

The sample holds a few counts of this clonotype. The J gene is TRBJ1-5, the V gene TRBV2; D is perhaps TRBD1 (5 bases). This CDR3 region has 12 residues. Trimming pared 3 bases from V and 9 bases from J, leaving 9 bases between. CDR1 is SNHLY and CDR2 is FYNNEI in the germline V gene. The CDR3 nucleotides are TGTGCCAGCAGTGAGGGGGTAGGGCCCCAGCATTTT. It is translated as CASSEGVGPQHF. Complete variable domain (other parts from reference TRBV2 and TRBJ1-5): EPEVTQTPSHQVTQMGQEVILRCVPISNHLYFYWYRQILGQKVEFLVSFYNNEISEKSEIFDDQFSVERPDGSNFTLKIRSTKLEDSAMYFCASSEGVGPQHFGDGTRLSIL.

The chain combines TRBV27 with TRBJ1-2; the D is unclear. Trimming removed 3 bases from V and 7 bases from J, with 15 bases in between. The CDR3 contains 14 residues. Germline V gene sequence: CDR1 MNHEY, CDR2 SMNVEV (reference sequence). The CDR3 reads CASSFLGFGGGYTF. In DNA, the CDR3 is TGTGCCAGCAGTTTTCTGGGGTTCGGTGGTGGCTACACCTTC.

The chain has TRBV10-3 and TRBJ1-1; 7 bases align to TRBD1. This CDR3 has 13 amino acids. Germline V gene data show CDR1 as ENHRY and CDR2 as SYGVKD. The V gene end was trimmed by 6 bases and the J gene end by 7 bases; junction bases not matched to a gene: 8. The CDR3 spells CAIRGQLGIEAFF. CDR3 sequence (DNA): TGTGCCATCAGGGGACAGCTGGGCATTGAAGCTTTCTTT.

This clonotype was observed a few times. The chain has TRBV6-1 and TRBJ2-7; TRBD2 might be the D (6 bases). The CDR3 is 18 amino acids. Per the germline V gene, CDR1 is MNHNS and CDR2 is SASEGT. Trimming stripped 8 bases from V and 0 bases from J, with 26 bases between. Here the CDR3 reads CASQTGAGLRRGSYEQYF. CDR3 sequence (DNA): TGTGCCAGCCAGACCGGGGCAGGGCTCCGGCGGGGCTCCTACGAGCAGTACTTC.

The chain combines TRBV6-1 with TRBJ1-5; possibly TRBD1 for D (5 bases). V lost 6 bases and J 0 bases, leaving 15 bases between the germline ends. Germline V gives CDR1 MNHNS, CDR2 SASEGT. The CDR3 contains 16 residues. Here the CDR3 DNA reads TGTGCCAGCAGAATTGGACACTCCACTAGCAATCAGCCCCAGCATTTT. It translates to CASRIGHSTSNQPQHF.

This clonotype was observed a few times. The chain joins TRBV28 to TRBJ1-1; D ambiguous. The CDR3 totals 11 residues. Germline V CDR1 and CDR2: MDHEN, SYDVKM. Trimming removed 8 bases at V and 1 base at J, with 5 bases between. The chain's CDR3 is CASLKNTEAFF. The CDR3 region has the DNA TGTGCCAGCCTTAAGAACACTGAAGCTTTCTTT.

The chain joins TRBV12-3 or TRBV12-4 to TRBJ2-7, with D possibly TRBD1 on 6 matching bases. Trimming removed 4 bases at V and 1 base at J, with 14 bases between. The CDR3 runs 15 residues. This CDR3 reads CASSSLRDISYEQYF. CDR3 coding DNA: TGTGCCAGCAGTTCTCTCCGGGACATATCCTACGAGCAGTACTTC.

This rearrangement joins TRBV7-2 to TRBJ2-7; D is possibly TRBD1 (6 bases). Per germline, CDR1 SGHTA and CDR2 FQGNSA. Trimming cost V 5 bases and J 4 bases, with 18 bases left between them. This CDR3 is 15 amino acids long. CDR3 residues: CASSPQGSTHYEQYF. DNA of the CDR3: TGTGCCAGCAGCCCACAGGGTTCAACCCATTACGAGCAGTACTTC.

The rearrangement links TRBV7-2 to TRBJ1-1, with 10 bases lining up with TRBD1. Looked up from germline, CDR1 is SGHTA and CDR2 is FQGNSA. CDR3 size: 15 residues. V lost 6 bases to trimming and J lost 4 bases; unmatched junction nucleotides: 8. The CDR3: CASRADRGLITEAFF. In DNA, the CDR3 is TGTGCCAGCAGGGCCGACAGGGGGCTGATCACTGAAGCTTTCTTT.

This clonotype was detected only a few times. The genes are TRBV20-1 and TRBJ2-1, with 11 positions matching TRBD1. The CDR3 length is 14 residues. Germline trimming cut 0 bases from V and 7 bases from J; bases unmatched to any gene: 2. Germline V gene data show CDR1 as DFQATT and CDR2 as SNEGSKA (reference sequence). Here the CDR3 DNA reads TGCAGTGCTAGAGATGGGACAGGGGGTAATGAGCAGTTCTTC. Translation: CSARDGTGGNEQFF.

This clonotype was recorded a few times. V usage is TRBV19 and J usage is TRBJ1-5; D is unresolved. V gave up 5 bases and J gave up 5 bases, with 10 bases separating them. The CDR3 has 13 residues. Germline V CDR1 and CDR2: LNHDA, SQIVND (reference sequence). The CDR3, as DNA: TGTGCCAGTAGTTGGGGAGAGGATCAGCCCCAGCATTTT. It is translated as CASSWGEDQPQHF. Based on the CDR3 plus reference TRBV19 and TRBJ1-5, the full variable domain is DGGITQSPKYLFRKEGQNVTLSCEQNLNHDAMYWYRQDPGQGLRLIYYSQIVNDFQKGDIAEGYSVSREKKESFPLTVTSAQKNPTAFYLCASSWGEDQPQHFGDGTRLSIL.

This clonotype is a singleton in its sample. The genes are TRBV28 and TRBJ1-1; D perhaps matches TRBD1 (6 bases). Trimming pared 6 bases from V and 0 bases from J, leaving 14 bases between. The CDR3 totals 15 residues. CDR1 is MDHEN, CDR2 SYDVKM, per germline. The CDR3 loop reads CASSLTSGVNTEAFF. For the CDR3, the DNA is TGTGCCAGCAGCCTTACATCAGGGGTGAACACTGAAGCTTTCTTT.

The V call is TRBV7-9, the J call TRBJ1-6, with TRBD1 matching 11 bases. The CDR3 totals 17 residues. The germline gives CDR1 SEHNR, CDR2 FQNEAQ (reference sequence). V lost 4 bases, J lost 4 bases, and 6 bases stayed unmatched. The CDR3 DNA sequence: TGTGCCAGCAGCTCGGGACAGGGGGATAGGTATAATTCACCCCTCCACTTT. Its translation: CASSSGQGDRYNSPLHF.

The gene calls are TRBV9 and TRBJ1-1, with D possibly matching TRBD1 (5 bases). The CDR3 has 13 residues. V was clipped by 2 bases and J by 5 bases, with 10 bases between them. Germline V gives CDR1 SGDLS, CDR2 YYNGEE. The CDR3 region is CASSVTPGTEAFF. The DNA of the CDR3 is TGTGCCAGCAGCGTCACACCAGGGACTGAAGCTTTCTTT.

J is TRBJ1-6 and V is TRBV12-3 or TRBV12-4; no clear D gene. CDR3 length equals 13 residues. The V and J ends lost 3 bases and 11 bases respectively, with 11 bases between them. CDR3 sequence reads: CASSFLRGTPLHF. DNA for the CDR3: TGTGCCAGCAGTTTTCTCCGGGGTACACCCCTCCACTTT.

The chain links TRBV14 to TRBJ1-2; unclear D gene. The CDR3 covers 12 residues. Germline V gene data show CDR1 as SGHDN and CDR2 as FVKESK. The germline V and J ends were trimmed by 4 bases and 6 bases, with 9 bases remaining between them. The CDR3 reads CASSPRADGYTF. The CDR3 DNA sequence: TGTGCCAGCAGCCCCCGGGCGGATGGCTACACCTTC.